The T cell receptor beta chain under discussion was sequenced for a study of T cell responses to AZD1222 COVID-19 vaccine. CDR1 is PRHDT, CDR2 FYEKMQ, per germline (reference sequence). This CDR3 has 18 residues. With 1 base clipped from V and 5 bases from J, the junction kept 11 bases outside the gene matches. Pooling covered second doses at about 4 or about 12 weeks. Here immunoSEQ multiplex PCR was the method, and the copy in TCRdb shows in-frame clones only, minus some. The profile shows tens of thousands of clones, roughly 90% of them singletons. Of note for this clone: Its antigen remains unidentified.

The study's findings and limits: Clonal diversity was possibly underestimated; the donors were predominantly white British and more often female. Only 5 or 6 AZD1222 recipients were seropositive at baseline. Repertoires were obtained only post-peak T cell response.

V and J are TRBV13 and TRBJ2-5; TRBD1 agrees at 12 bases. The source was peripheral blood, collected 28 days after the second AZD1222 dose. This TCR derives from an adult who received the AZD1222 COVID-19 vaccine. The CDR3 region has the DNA TGTGCCAGCAGCTTAGTTGGGGACAGGGGGCGCATAGGGGAGACCCAGTACTTC. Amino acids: CASSLVGDRGRIGETQYF.